Listed below are T cell receptor beta chains from one sample, sequenced in a study of post-analysis software for immune sequencing data. TCRdb re-derived calls from the PCR reads in MiXCR, one entry per CDR3 protein. The table shows about 460,000 distinct CDR3 sequences, with around 40% occurring only once. The sequenced material came from blood. Every receptor here comes from a girl between 5 and 17 years old with multiple sclerosis. Both conserved end residues are part of each CDR3. The order of the fields is D gene, J gene, clone size, V gene, CDR3 DNA, CDR3 protein. The D gene is left open where the match is weak. Where a row states a size, it is once, few, many or the class of an expanded clone; other rows omit it.

D gene: TRBD2; J gene: TRBJ2-7; clone size: NA; V gene: TRBV29-1; CDR3 DNA: TGCAGCGTTGAAGGGCTAGCGGGACGCTACGAGCAGTACTTC; CDR3 protein: CSVEGLAGRYEQYF
D gene: NA; J gene: TRBJ2-5; clone size: NA; V gene: TRBV5-1; CDR3 DNA: TGCGCCAGCAGCTTGCTAGCCCAGCAAGAGACCCAGTACTTC; CDR3 protein: CASSLLAQQETQYF
D gene: NA; J gene: TRBJ2-1; clone size: few; V gene: TRBV29-1; CDR3 DNA: TGCAGCGTTGAGGGTGGTGGGGGCTCTAATGAGCAGTTCTTC; CDR3 protein: CSVEGGGGSNEQFF
D gene: NA; J gene: TRBJ1-1; clone size: NA; V gene: TRBV7-9; CDR3 DNA: TGTGCCAGCAGCCTACAGGGACAGAACACTGAAGCTTTCTTT; CDR3 protein: CASSLQGQNTEAFF
D gene: NA; J gene: TRBJ2-5; clone size: NA; V gene: TRBV6-6; CDR3 DNA: TGTGCCAGCAGTTACGGCTGGGGTTTAGAGACCCAGTACTTC; CDR3 protein: CASSYGWGLETQYF
D gene: NA; J gene: TRBJ1-1; clone size: few; V gene: TRBV7-2; CDR3 DNA: TGTGCCAGCAGCTCCTGGACGGCGAACACTGAAGCTTTCTTT; CDR3 protein: CASSSWTANTEAFF
D gene: NA; J gene: TRBJ2-6; clone size: NA; V gene: TRBV6-5; CDR3 DNA: TGTGCCAGCAGGCGACAGGTCTCTGGGGCCAACGTCCTGACTTTC; CDR3 protein: CASRRQVSGANVLTF
D gene: NA; J gene: TRBJ1-2; clone size: few; V gene: TRBV28; CDR3 DNA: TGTGCCAGCAGGCCTCGGACGGAGGAGGGCTATGGCTACACCTTC; CDR3 protein: CASRPRTEEGYGYTF
D gene: TRBD1; J gene: TRBJ2-1; clone size: NA; V gene: TRBV7-9; CDR3 DNA: TGTGCCAGCAGCCCCCAGGACAGGGCCTACAATGAGCAGTTCTTC; CDR3 protein: CASSPQDRAYNEQFF
D gene: TRBD2; J gene: TRBJ2-3; clone size: NA; V gene: TRBV15; CDR3 DNA: TGTGCCACCAGCAGAGAGACTAGCGGGAGTCCCGCAGATACGCAGTATTTT; CDR3 protein: CATSRETSGSPADTQYF
D gene: TRBD2; J gene: TRBJ2-7; clone size: few; V gene: TRBV9; CDR3 DNA: TGTGCCAGCAGCGTAGGCGGGAGTCTCTCCTACGAGCAGTACTTC; CDR3 protein: CASSVGGSLSYEQYF
D gene: TRBD2; J gene: TRBJ2-7; clone size: NA; V gene: TRBV11-2; CDR3 DNA: TGTGCCAGCAGCTTAGCTTCGGGGGGCTTAGCGGGAGGTTGCAACGAGCAGTACTTC; CDR3 protein: CASSLASGGLAGGCNEQYF
D gene: TRBD1; J gene: TRBJ2-7; clone size: few; V gene: TRBV5-1; CDR3 DNA: TGCGCCAGCAGCTTGATGGGACAGGGGATCAACGAGCAGTACTTC; CDR3 protein: CASSLMGQGINEQYF
D gene: NA; J gene: TRBJ2-7; clone size: NA; V gene: TRBV2; CDR3 DNA: TGTGCCAGCAGCCCGGTCAGGGTCCTCTACGAGCAGTACTTC; CDR3 protein: CASSPVRVLYEQYF
D gene: TRBD2; J gene: TRBJ2-7; clone size: NA; V gene: TRBV4-1; CDR3 DNA: TGCGCCAGCAGCCACGCTACTAGCGGGAATGCCTACGAGCAGTACTTC; CDR3 protein: CASSHATSGNAYEQYF
D gene: TRBD2; J gene: TRBJ2-7; clone size: NA; V gene: TRBV20-1; CDR3 DNA: TGCAGTGCTCAAAGCGGGGGGGGATACGAGCAGTACTTC; CDR3 protein: CSAQSGGGYEQYF
D gene: NA; J gene: TRBJ2-7; clone size: few; V gene: TRBV27; CDR3 DNA: TGTGCCAGCAGTTTCCGGGATCCGAGCTCCTACGAGCAGTACTTC; CDR3 protein: CASSFRDPSSYEQYF
D gene: NA; J gene: TRBJ1-2; clone size: NA; V gene: TRBV2; CDR3 DNA: TGTGCCTTGAGACGGGAGGAGGCCAACTATGGCTACACCTTC; CDR3 protein: CALRREEANYGYTF
D gene: NA; J gene: TRBJ2-5; clone size: NA; V gene: TRBV30; CDR3 DNA: TGTGCCTGTCGCCTACAGAACCAAGAGACCCAGTACTTC; CDR3 protein: CACRLQNQETQYF
D gene: NA; J gene: TRBJ1-6; clone size: NA; V gene: TRBV19; CDR3 DNA: TGTGCCAGTAGTCTGGGGACGGCTACGAATTCACCCCTCCACTTT; CDR3 protein: CASSLGTATNSPLHF
D gene: TRBD2; J gene: TRBJ2-1; clone size: NA; V gene: TRBV3-1; CDR3 DNA: TGTGCCAGCAGCCAAGTTCCGGCTGTGCTAGCGGGAGCCGACAATGAGCAGTTCTTC; CDR3 protein: CASSQVPAVLAGADNEQFF
D gene: NA; J gene: TRBJ2-1; clone size: NA; V gene: TRBV6-5; CDR3 DNA: TGTGCCAGCTCACCAGAGACTGACAATGAGCAGTTCTTC; CDR3 protein: CASSPETDNEQFF
D gene: NA; J gene: TRBJ2-1; clone size: NA; V gene: TRBV24-1; CDR3 DNA: TGTGCCACCAGTGAAACCACCTACAATGAGCAGTTCTTC; CDR3 protein: CATSETTYNEQFF
D gene: TRBD1; J gene: TRBJ2-1; clone size: NA; V gene: TRBV20-1; CDR3 DNA: TGCAGTGCTGGGGGGACAGGGTCCTACAATGAGCAGTTCTTC; CDR3 protein: CSAGGTGSYNEQFF
D gene: TRBD1; J gene: TRBJ2-1; clone size: NA; V gene: TRBV7-8; CDR3 DNA: TGTGCCAGCAGCACGCGACAGGGGTTCGGCTCCTACAATGAGCGGTTCTTC; CDR3 protein: CASSTRQGFGSYNERFF
D gene: TRBD1; J gene: TRBJ2-1; clone size: NA; V gene: TRBV2; CDR3 DNA: TGTGCCAGCAGAACGACAGGGACGTCCGATCTTTACAATGAGCAGTTCTTC; CDR3 protein: CASRTTGTSDLYNEQFF
D gene: TRBD2; J gene: TRBJ2-3; clone size: NA; V gene: TRBV7-3; CDR3 DNA: TGTGCCAGCAGCACAAGCGGGAGGGCGGCAGATACGCAGTATTTT; CDR3 protein: CASSTSGRAADTQYF
D gene: TRBD1; J gene: TRBJ2-5; clone size: few; V gene: TRBV2; CDR3 DNA: TGTGCCAGCAGTTCCTTCCGGGACAGGCTGCAAGAGACCCAGTACTTC; CDR3 protein: CASSSFRDRLQETQYF
D gene: NA; J gene: TRBJ2-1; clone size: NA; V gene: TRBV24-1; CDR3 DNA: TGTGCCAGGGAGATAGTCTCGCATGAGCAGTTCTTC; CDR3 protein: CAREIVSHEQFF
D gene: NA; J gene: TRBJ2-1; clone size: few; V gene: TRBV5-1; CDR3 DNA: TGCGCCAGCAGCCCCCGGGACTCCAGCTCCTACAATGAGCAGTTCTTC; CDR3 protein: CASSPRDSSSYNEQFF
D gene: NA; J gene: TRBJ2-1; clone size: NA; V gene: TRBV6-2/TRBV6-3; CDR3 DNA: TGTGCCAGCAGTTACCCCAGGACCTCCTACAATGAGCAGTTCTTC; CDR3 protein: CASSYPRTSYNEQFF
D gene: TRBD1; J gene: TRBJ2-5; clone size: few; V gene: TRBV4-2; CDR3 DNA: TGTGCCAGCAGCCAAGAGGTGCTGAGACCCGGGACAGGGGTCTACCAAGAGACCCAGTACTTC; CDR3 protein: CASSQEVLRPGTGVYQETQYF
D gene: NA; J gene: TRBJ2-7; clone size: NA; V gene: TRBV2; CDR3 DNA: TGTGCCAGGCACGACCCGGGACACTCATCCTACGAGCAGTACTTC; CDR3 protein: CARHDPGHSSYEQYF
D gene: NA; J gene: TRBJ2-6; clone size: NA; V gene: TRBV20-1; CDR3 DNA: TGCAGTGCTCGAGCCTTACAGGGATGGAGCTCTGGGGCCAACGTCCTGACTTTC; CDR3 protein: CSARALQGWSSGANVLTF
D gene: NA; J gene: TRBJ1-5; clone size: NA; V gene: TRBV27; CDR3 DNA: TGTGCCAGCAGTTTTATAGGCAATCAGCCCCAGCATTTT; CDR3 protein: CASSFIGNQPQHF
D gene: NA; J gene: TRBJ1-1; clone size: NA; V gene: TRBV15; CDR3 DNA: TGTGCCACCGAAGGGGGAATGAACACTGAAGCTTTCTTT; CDR3 protein: CATEGGMNTEAFF
D gene: NA; J gene: TRBJ2-5; clone size: few; V gene: TRBV11-2; CDR3 DNA: TGTGCCAGCAGCTTAGAGGCTAGTAGGGTAGAGACCCAGTACTTC; CDR3 protein: CASSLEASRVETQYF
D gene: NA; J gene: TRBJ2-1; clone size: NA; V gene: TRBV15; CDR3 DNA: TGTGCCACCAGCAGAGATGTGGGAGGAATGGATGAGCAGTTCTTC; CDR3 protein: CATSRDVGGMDEQFF
D gene: TRBD1; J gene: TRBJ2-1; clone size: NA; V gene: TRBV27; CDR3 DNA: TGTGCCAGCAGTAGACCGGGACAGGCCGTAAATGAGCAGTTCTTC; CDR3 protein: CASSRPGQAVNEQFF
D gene: NA; J gene: TRBJ2-2; clone size: NA; V gene: TRBV6-1; CDR3 DNA: TGTGCCAGCAGTGAAGCGTTTGGGGGGGCCCTGGCCACCGGGGAGCTGTTTTTT; CDR3 protein: CASSEAFGGALATGELFF
D gene: NA; J gene: TRBJ2-5; clone size: NA; V gene: TRBV14; CDR3 DNA: TGTGCCAGCAGCCAATCCGGGCCCGGGACCCAGTACTTC; CDR3 protein: CASSQSGPGTQYF
D gene: TRBD1; J gene: TRBJ2-1; clone size: NA; V gene: TRBV12-3/TRBV12-4; CDR3 DNA: TGTGCCAGTAAAGCCGTTGGACAGGTAATCCTCAATGAGCAGTTCTTC; CDR3 protein: CASKAVGQVILNEQFF
D gene: NA; J gene: TRBJ2-3; clone size: NA; V gene: TRBV29-1; CDR3 DNA: TGCAGCGTTGACAGCACAGATACGCAGTATTTT; CDR3 protein: CSVDSTDTQYF
D gene: NA; J gene: TRBJ2-7; clone size: NA; V gene: TRBV15; CDR3 DNA: TGTGCCACCAGCAAATATGGGTCAGAATTCGAGCAGTACTTC; CDR3 protein: CATSKYGSEFEQYF
D gene: NA; J gene: TRBJ1-4; clone size: few; V gene: TRBV5-1; CDR3 DNA: TGCGCCAGCAGCTTGAGTGCAACTAATGAAAAACTGTTTTTT; CDR3 protein: CASSLSATNEKLFF
D gene: NA; J gene: TRBJ2-7; clone size: NA; V gene: TRBV20-1; CDR3 DNA: TGCAGTGCTAGAGTCTCGGCCTTCAACTACGAGCAGTACTTC; CDR3 protein: CSARVSAFNYEQYF
D gene: NA; J gene: TRBJ2-5; clone size: NA; V gene: TRBV20-1; CDR3 DNA: TGCAGTGCTAGTCGCCCTCAGTTTTCACAAGAGACCCAGTACTTC; CDR3 protein: CSASRPQFSQETQYF
D gene: TRBD2; J gene: TRBJ2-7; clone size: once; V gene: TRBV7-2; CDR3 DNA: TGTGCCAGCAGCAAATATAGCGGGAGTGATTCCTACGAGCAGTACTTC; CDR3 protein: CASSKYSGSDSYEQYF
D gene: TRBD2; J gene: TRBJ2-4; clone size: NA; V gene: TRBV28; CDR3 DNA: TGTGCCAGCAGTTTAACTAGCGGGGGACAAAACATTCAGTACTTC; CDR3 protein: CASSLTSGGQNIQYF
D gene: NA; J gene: TRBJ1-2; clone size: once; V gene: TRBV5-6; CDR3 DNA: TGTGCCGGCAGCTTGATTGCAGGGTCCTATGGCTACACCTTC; CDR3 protein: CAGSLIAGSYGYTF
D gene: TRBD1; J gene: TRBJ1-4; clone size: NA; V gene: TRBV7-9; CDR3 DNA: TGTGCCAGCAGCTCAGACAGGGATAATGAAAAACTGTTTTTT; CDR3 protein: CASSSDRDNEKLFF
D gene: TRBD1; J gene: TRBJ1-5; clone size: NA; V gene: TRBV12-3/TRBV12-4; CDR3 DNA: TGTGCCAGCAGTTCACAGGGGGTAAGCAATCAGCCCCAGCATTTT; CDR3 protein: CASSSQGVSNQPQHF
D gene: NA; J gene: TRBJ2-7; clone size: few; V gene: TRBV12-3/TRBV12-4; CDR3 DNA: TGTGCCAGCAGCATTTTCGAGATCTCCTACGAGCAGTACTTC; CDR3 protein: CASSIFEISYEQYF
D gene: NA; J gene: TRBJ2-5; clone size: NA; V gene: TRBV6-6; CDR3 DNA: TGTGCCAGCAGTTATGGCACCTCATTCTGGCAGTACTTC; CDR3 protein: CASSYGTSFWQYF
D gene: NA; J gene: TRBJ2-5; clone size: NA; V gene: TRBV15; CDR3 DNA: TGTGCCACCAGAGTCGGGCAAGAGACCCAGTACTTC; CDR3 protein: CATRVGQETQYF